In its sample, the clone carrying this TCR beta chain was seen many times. Its matching antigen is unknown. The data stem from a study of early T cells in non-severe SARS-CoV-2 infection. Study in general: The authors sequenced bulk RNA from unsorted whole blood, leaving chains unpaired.

Findings and caveats of the study: Clonotype matching in VDJdb favored anti-spike CD8 responses and did not capture private and CD4 specificities.

Unique molecular identifiers (one per individual cDNA molecule) were attached. A single record per CDR3 protein comes from TCRdb applying MiXCR to the 5' RACE reads. The profile shows about 28,000 distinct CDR3 sequences, around 5.2% of them singletons. Germline loops: CDR1 MNHEY, CDR2 SMNVEV (reference sequence). The V gene end was trimmed by 4 bases and the J gene end by 0 bases; junction bases not matched to a gene: 6. This CDR3 has 16 amino acids. Source material: whole blood. The rearrangement uses TRBV27 and TRBJ2-4; TRBD1 agrees at 7 bases. The receptor was derived from an adult who was a healthcare worker with PCR-confirmed SARS-CoV-2 infection or an uninfected control (not recorded which). The CDR3 loop reads CASSSGQPLAKNIQYF. The CDR3 DNA sequence: TGTGCCAGCAGTTCGGGACAGCCGTTAGCCAAAAACATTCAGTACTTC.